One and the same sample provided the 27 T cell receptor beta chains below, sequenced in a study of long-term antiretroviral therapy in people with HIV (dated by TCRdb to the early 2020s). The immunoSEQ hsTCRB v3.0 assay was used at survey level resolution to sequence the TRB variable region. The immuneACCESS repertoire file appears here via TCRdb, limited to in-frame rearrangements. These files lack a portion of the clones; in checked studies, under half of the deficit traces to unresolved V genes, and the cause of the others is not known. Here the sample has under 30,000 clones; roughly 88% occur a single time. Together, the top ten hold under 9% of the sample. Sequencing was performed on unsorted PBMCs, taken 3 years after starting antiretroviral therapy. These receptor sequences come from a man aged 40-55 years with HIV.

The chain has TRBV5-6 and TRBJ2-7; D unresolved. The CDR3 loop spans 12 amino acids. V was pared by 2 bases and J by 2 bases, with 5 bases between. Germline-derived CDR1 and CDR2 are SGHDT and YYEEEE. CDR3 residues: CASSFRAYEQYF. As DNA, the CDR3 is TGTGCCAGCAGCTTTAGGGCCTACGAGCAGTACTTC. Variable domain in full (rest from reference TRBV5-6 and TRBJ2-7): DAGVTQSPTHLIKTRGQQVTLRCSPKSGHDTVSWYQQALGQGPQFIFQYYEEEERQRGNFPDRFSGHQFPNYSSELNVNALLLGDSALYLCASSFRAYEQYFGPGTRLTVT.

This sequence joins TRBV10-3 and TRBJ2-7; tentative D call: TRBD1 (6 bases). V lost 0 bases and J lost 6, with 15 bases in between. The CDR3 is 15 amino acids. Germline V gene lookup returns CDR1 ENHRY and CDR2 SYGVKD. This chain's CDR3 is CAISESTGLVPEQYF. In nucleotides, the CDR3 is TGTGCCATCAGTGAGTCCACAGGGCTTGTTCCCGAGCAGTACTTC.

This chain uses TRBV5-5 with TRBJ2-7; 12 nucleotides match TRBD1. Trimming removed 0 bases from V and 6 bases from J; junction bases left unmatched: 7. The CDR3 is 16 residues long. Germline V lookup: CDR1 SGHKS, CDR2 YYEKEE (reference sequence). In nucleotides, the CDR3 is TGTGCCAGCAGCTTGGTAGGGGGACAGGGGGCCTCCGAGCAGTACTTC. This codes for CASSLVGGQGASEQYF.

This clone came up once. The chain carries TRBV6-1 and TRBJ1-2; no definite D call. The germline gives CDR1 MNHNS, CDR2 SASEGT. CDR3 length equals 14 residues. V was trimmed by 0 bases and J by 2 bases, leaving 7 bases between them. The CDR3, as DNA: TGTGCCAGCAGTGAAGCGGGTGACAACTATGGCTACACCTTC. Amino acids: CASSEAGDNYGYTF.

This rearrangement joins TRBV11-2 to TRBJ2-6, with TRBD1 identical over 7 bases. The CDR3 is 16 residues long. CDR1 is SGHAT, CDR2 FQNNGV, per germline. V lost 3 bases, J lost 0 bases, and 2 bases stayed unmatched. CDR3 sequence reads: CASSLGQYSGANVLTF. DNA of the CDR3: TGTGCCAGCAGCTTGGGACAGTACTCTGGGGCCAACGTCCTGACTTTC.

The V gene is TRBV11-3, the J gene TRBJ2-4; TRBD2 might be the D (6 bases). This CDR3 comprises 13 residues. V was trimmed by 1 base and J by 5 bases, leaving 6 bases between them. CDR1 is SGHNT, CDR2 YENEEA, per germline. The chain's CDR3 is CASSLGGENIQYF. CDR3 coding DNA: TGTGCCAGCAGCTTAGGGGGGGAAAACATTCAGTACTTC.

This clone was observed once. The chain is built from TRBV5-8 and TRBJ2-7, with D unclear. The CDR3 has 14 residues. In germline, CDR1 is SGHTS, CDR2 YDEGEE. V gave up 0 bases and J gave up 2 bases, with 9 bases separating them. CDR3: CASSLVRSTYEQYF. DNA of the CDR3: TGTGCCAGCAGCTTGGTCAGGTCCACCTACGAGCAGTACTTC.

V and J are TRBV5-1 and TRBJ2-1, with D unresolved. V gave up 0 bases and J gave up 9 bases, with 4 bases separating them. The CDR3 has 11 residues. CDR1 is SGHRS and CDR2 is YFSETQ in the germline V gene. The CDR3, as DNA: TGCGCCAGCAGCTTGGGGGGTGAGCAGTTCTTC. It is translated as CASSLGGEQFF.

CDR3 amino acids: CASSLAGQGHGYTF. The CDR3 DNA sequence: TGTGCCAGCAGCTTAGCGGGACAGGGTCATGGCTACACCTTC. The rearrangement joins TRBV7-8 to TRBJ1-2; 9 positions match TRBD1. Germline V gives CDR1 SGHVS, CDR2 FQNEAQ. J gave up 6 bases and V 0 bases, and 2 bases lay outside the gene matches. This CDR3 comprises 14 residues.

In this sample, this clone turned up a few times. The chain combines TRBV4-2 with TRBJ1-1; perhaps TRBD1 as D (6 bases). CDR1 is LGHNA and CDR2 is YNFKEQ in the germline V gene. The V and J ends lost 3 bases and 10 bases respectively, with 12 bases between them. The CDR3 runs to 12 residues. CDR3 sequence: CASSQEQGVAFF. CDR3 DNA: TGTGCCAGCAGCCAGGAACAGGGAGTAGCTTTCTTT.

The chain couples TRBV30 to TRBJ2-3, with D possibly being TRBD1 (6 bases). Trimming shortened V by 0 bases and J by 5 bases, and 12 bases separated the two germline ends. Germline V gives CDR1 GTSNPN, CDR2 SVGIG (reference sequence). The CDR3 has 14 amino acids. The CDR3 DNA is TGTGCCTGGAGTGTAGGGCAGGGGAGAGATACGCAGTATTTT. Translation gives CAWSVGQGRDTQYF. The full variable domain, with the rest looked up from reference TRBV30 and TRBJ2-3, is SQTIHQWPATLVQPVGSPLSLECTVEGTSNPNLYWYRQAAGRGLQLLFYSVGIGQISSEVPQNLSASRPQDRQFILSSKKLLLSDSGFYLCAWSVGQGRDTQYFGPGTRLTVL.

This CDR3 reads CASSLRERGIYGYTF. CDR3 DNA: TGTGCCAGCAGCTTAAGGGAAAGAGGGATCTATGGCTACACCTTC. V gene TRBV7-8 combines with J gene TRBJ1-2; D unresolved. Germline V gives CDR1 SGHVS, CDR2 FQNEAQ. The CDR3 is made up of 15 amino acids. Trimming took off 2 bases at V and 4 bases at J, with 14 bases between the two ends. Together with reference TRBV7-8 and TRBJ1-2, the CDR3 gives the full variable domain: GAGVSQSPRYKVAKRGQDVALRCDPISGHVSLFWYQQALGQGPEFLTYFQNEAQLDKSGLPSDRFFAERPEGSVSTLKIQRTQQEDSAVYLCASSLRERGIYGYTFGSGTRLTVV.

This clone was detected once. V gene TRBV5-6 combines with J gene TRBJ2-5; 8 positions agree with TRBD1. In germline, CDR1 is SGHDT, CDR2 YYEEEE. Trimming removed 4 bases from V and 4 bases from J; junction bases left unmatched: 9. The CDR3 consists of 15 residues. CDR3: CASSPGQAGLETQYF. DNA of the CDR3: TGTGCCAGCAGCCCGGGACAGGCAGGCTTAGAGACCCAGTACTTC.

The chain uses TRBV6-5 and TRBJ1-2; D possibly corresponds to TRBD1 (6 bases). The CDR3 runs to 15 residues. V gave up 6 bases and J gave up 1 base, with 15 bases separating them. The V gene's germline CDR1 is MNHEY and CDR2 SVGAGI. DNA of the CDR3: TGTGCCAGCAGACTTCGAGGGGGGATTAACTATGGCTACACCTTC. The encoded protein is CASRLRGGINYGYTF.

CDR3 nucleotide sequence: TGTGCCAGCAGTTACGTGGGAGGCTACGAGCAGTACTTC. This sequence encodes CASSYVGGYEQYF. The chain uses TRBV6-5 and TRBJ2-7; D is perhaps TRBD2 (6 bases). The germline V gene has CDR1 MNHEY and CDR2 SVGAGI. V lost 2 bases and J 3 bases, leaving 8 bases between the germline ends. This CDR3 has 13 amino acids.

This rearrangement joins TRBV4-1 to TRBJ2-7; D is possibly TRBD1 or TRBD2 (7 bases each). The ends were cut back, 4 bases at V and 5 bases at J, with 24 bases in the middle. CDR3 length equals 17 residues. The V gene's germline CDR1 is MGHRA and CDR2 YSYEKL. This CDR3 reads CASSPGGKRGPRDEQYF. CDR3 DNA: TGCGCCAGCAGCCCAGGGGGGAAGCGGGGACCCCGGGACGAGCAGTACTTC.

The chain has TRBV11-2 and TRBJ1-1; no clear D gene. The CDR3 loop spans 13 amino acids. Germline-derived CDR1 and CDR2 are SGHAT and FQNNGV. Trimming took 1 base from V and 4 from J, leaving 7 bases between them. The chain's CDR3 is CASSLGLPTEAFF. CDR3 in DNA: TGTGCCAGCAGCTTAGGTTTGCCCACTGAAGCTTTCTTT. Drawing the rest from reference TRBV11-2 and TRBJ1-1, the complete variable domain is EAGVAQSPRYKIIEKRQSVAFWCNPISGHATLYWYQQILGQGPKLLIQFQNNGVVDDSQLPKDRFSAERLKGVDSTLKIQPAKLEDSAVYLCASSLGLPTEAFFGQGTRLTVV.

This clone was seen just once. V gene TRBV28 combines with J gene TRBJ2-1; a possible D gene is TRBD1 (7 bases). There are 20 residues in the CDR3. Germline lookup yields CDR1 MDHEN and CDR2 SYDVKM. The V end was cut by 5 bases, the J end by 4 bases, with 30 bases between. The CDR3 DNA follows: TGTGCCAGCAGTCAACAGGGGACTCAGGCTAGGGGCGGGCCGTACAATGAGCAGTTCTTC. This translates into CASSQQGTQARGGPYNEQFF.

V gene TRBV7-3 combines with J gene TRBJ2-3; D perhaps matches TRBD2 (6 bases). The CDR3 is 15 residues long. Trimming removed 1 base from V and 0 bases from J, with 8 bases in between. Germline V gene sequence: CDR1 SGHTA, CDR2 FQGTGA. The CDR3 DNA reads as TGTGCCAGCAGCTTAAATGGGGGGAGCACAGATACGCAGTATTTT. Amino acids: CASSLNGGSTDTQYF.

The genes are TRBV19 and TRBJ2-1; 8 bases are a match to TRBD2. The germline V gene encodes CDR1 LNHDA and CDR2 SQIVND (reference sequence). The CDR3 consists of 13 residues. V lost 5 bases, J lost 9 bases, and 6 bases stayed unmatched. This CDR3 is CASSDREGLEQFF. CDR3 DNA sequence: TGTGCCAGTAGTGACCGGGAGGGACTTGAGCAGTTCTTC. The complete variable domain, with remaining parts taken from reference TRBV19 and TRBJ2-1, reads DGGITQSPKYLFRKEGQNVTLSCEQNLNHDAMYWYRQDPGQGLRLIYYSQIVNDFQKGDIAEGYSVSREKKESFPLTVTSAQKNPTAFYLCASSDREGLEQFFGPGTRLTVL.

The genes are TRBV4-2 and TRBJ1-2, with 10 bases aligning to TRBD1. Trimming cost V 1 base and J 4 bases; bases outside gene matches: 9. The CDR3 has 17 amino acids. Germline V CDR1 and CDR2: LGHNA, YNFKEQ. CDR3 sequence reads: CASSQVQGQGTGYGYTF. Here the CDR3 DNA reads TGTGCCAGCAGCCAAGTTCAGGGACAGGGGACTGGCTATGGCTACACCTTC.

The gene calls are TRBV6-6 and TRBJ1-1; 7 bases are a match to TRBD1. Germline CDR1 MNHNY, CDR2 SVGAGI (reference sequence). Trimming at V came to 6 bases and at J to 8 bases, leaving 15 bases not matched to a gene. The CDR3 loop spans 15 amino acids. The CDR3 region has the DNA TGTGCCAGCAGGACACGAGACAGGGTTTCCACGGAAGCTTTCTTT. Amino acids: CASRTRDRVSTEAFF.

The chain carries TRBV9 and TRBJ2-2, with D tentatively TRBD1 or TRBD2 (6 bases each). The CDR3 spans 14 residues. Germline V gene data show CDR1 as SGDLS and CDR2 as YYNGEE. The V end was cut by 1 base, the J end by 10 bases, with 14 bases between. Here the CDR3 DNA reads TGTGCCAGCAGCGTATCGTGGGGGGCAGAGGAGCTGTTTTTT. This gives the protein CASSVSWGAEELFF.

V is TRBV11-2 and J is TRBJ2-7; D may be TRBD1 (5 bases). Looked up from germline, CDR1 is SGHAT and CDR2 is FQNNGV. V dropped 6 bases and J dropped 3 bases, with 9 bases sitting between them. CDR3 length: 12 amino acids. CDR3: CASSQGHYEQYF. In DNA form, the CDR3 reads TGTGCCAGCAGTCAGGGCCACTACGAGCAGTACTTC.

The CDR3 protein is CASSLTSEYYEQYF. CDR3 in DNA: TGTGCCAGCAGCTTAACTAGCGAGTACTACGAGCAGTACTTC. The J gene is TRBJ2-7, the V gene TRBV11-2; 7 bases align to TRBD2. CDR1 is SGHAT and CDR2 is FQNNGV in the germline V gene. Trimming at V came to 2 bases and at J to 3 bases, leaving 4 bases not matched to a gene. CDR3 length: 14 amino acids.

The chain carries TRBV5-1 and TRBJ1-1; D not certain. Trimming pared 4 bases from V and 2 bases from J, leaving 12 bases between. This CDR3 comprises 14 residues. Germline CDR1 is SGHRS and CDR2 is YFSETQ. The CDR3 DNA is TGCGCCAGCAGCGAAGACATCCGCAACACTGAAGCTTTCTTT. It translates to CASSEDIRNTEAFF.

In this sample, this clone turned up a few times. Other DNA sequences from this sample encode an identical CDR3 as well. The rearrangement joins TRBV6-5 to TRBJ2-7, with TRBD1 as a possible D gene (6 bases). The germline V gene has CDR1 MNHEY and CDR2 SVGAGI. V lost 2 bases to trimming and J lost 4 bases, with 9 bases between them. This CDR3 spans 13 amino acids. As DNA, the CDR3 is TGTGCCAGCAGTTACGGGGACAAGTACGAGCAGTACTTC. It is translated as CASSYGDKYEQYF.